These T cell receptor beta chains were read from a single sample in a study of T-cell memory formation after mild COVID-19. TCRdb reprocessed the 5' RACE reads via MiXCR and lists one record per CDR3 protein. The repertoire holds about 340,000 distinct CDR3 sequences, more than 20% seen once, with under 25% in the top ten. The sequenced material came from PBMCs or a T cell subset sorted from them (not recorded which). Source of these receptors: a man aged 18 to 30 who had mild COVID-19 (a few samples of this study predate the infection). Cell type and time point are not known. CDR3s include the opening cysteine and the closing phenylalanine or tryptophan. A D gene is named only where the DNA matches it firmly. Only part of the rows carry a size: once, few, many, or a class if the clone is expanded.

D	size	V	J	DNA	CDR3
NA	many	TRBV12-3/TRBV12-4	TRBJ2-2	TGTGCCAGCAGGGCCCCCGAGACAGCGAACACCGGGGAGCTGTTTTTT	CASRAPETANTGELFF
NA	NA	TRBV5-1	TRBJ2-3	TGCGCCAGCAGCTTGGGGAGGGCCGAAGATACGCAGTATTTT	CASSLGRAEDTQYF
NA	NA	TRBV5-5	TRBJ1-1	TGTGCCAGCAGCCCCGCGGGAGGATACACTGAAGCTTTCTTT	CASSPAGGYTEAFF
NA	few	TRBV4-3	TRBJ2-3	TGCGCCAGCAGCCAAGAGATGGGAATAGCAGATACGCAGTATTTT	CASSQEMGIADTQYF
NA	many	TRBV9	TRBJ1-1	TGTGCCAGCAGCGTAGGTCCTAACACTGAAGCTTTCTTT	CASSVGPNTEAFF
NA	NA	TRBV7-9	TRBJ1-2	TGTGCCAGCAGCCTCCTTACCACCGGGGGCAGTGGCTACACCTTC	CASSLLTTGGSGYTF
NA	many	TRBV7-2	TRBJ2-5	TGTGCCAGCAGGGGAAGGGGTGAGACCCAGTACTTC	CASRGRGETQYF
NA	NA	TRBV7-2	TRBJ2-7	TGTGCCAGCAGCTTTCGAGGGGCCTACGAGCAGTACTTC	CASSFRGAYEQYF
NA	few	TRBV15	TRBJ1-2	TGTGCCACCAGCATTTCGCAGGCTAACTATGGCTACACCTTC	CATSISQANYGYTF
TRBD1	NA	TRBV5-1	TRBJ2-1	TGCGCCAGCAGCTTGACAGGGGGCATTATTAATGAGCAGTTCTTC	CASSLTGGIINEQFF
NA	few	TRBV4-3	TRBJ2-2	TGCGCCAGCAGCCCCATGGGAACAGTCCTCACCGGGGAGCTGTTTTTT	CASSPMGTVLTGELFF
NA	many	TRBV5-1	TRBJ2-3	TGCGCCAGCAGCTTGGCGGTGCGGGCCGGTACGCAGTATTTT	CASSLAVRAGTQYF
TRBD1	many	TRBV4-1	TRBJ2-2	TGCGCCAGCAGCCATCCCTCGGGGACAGGCACGACCGGGGAGCTGTTTTTT	CASSHPSGTGTTGELFF
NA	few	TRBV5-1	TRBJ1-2	TGCGCCAGCAGCCCTACCCCCCCGGGTAGCTCTAACTATGGCTACACCTTC	CASSPTPPGSSNYGYTF
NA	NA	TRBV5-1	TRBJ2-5	TGCGCCAGCAGCTTGGGCCAGTCAAAAGAGACCCAGTACTTC	CASSLGQSKETQYF
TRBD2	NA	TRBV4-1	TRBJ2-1	TGCGCCAGCAGCCCCGGGACTAGCGGGGGCTACAATGAGCAGTTCTTC	CASSPGTSGGYNEQFF
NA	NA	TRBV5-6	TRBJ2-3	TGTGCCAGCAGCTTGAAGACTCTAATCACAGATACGCAGTATTTT	CASSLKTLITDTQYF
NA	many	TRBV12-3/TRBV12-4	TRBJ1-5	TGTGCCAGCAGCCCCCCCGGGGGCAATCAGCCCCAGCATTTT	CASSPPGGNQPQHF
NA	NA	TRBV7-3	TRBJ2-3	TGTGCCAGCAGCCCCGGACGGCTCTACACAGATACGCAGTATTTT	CASSPGRLYTDTQYF
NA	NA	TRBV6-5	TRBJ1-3	TGTGCCAGCAGCCCCCCGGGGGTCCGGGGAAACACCATATATTTT	CASSPPGVRGNTIYF
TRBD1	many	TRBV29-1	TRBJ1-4	TGCAGCGTTCGGTTAATGAAGACAGGGCAAGATGAAAAACTGTTTTTT	CSVRLMKTGQDEKLFF
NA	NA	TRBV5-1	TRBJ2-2	TGCGCCAGCAGCTTGGGGTCAGTCACCGGGGAGCTGTTTTTT	CASSLGSVTGELFF
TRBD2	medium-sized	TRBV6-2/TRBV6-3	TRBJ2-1	TGTGCCAGCAGGGGTGGACTAGCGGGGGTACCCCTCTACAATGAGCAGTTCTTC	CASRGGLAGVPLYNEQFF
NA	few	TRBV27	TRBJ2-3	TGTGCCAGCAGTTTTCATTGGACAGCCACAGATACGCAGTATTTT	CASSFHWTATDTQYF
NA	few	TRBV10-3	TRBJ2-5	TGTGCCATCAGTGAGTCGGGGAACGTTCAAGAGACCCAGTACTTC	CAISESGNVQETQYF
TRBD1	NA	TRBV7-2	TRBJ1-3	TGTGCCAGCAGCGCCGAACAGGGGTCTGGAAACACCATATATTTT	CASSAEQGSGNTIYF
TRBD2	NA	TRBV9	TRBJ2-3	TGTGCCAGCAGCGGCGGCCGGGGGGGCACAGATACGCAGTATTTT	CASSGGRGGTDTQYF
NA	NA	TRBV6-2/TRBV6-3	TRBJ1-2	TGTGCCAGCAGTCCGTTGACCTTCGGATACACCTTC	CASSPLTFGYTF
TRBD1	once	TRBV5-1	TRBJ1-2	TGCGCCAGCAGCCCTGGTATTGACAGGGGCAACTATGGCTACACCTTC	CASSPGIDRGNYGYTF
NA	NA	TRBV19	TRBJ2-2	TGTGCCAGTAGTATCGAGGGAGGCACCGGGGAGCTGTTTTTT	CASSIEGGTGELFF
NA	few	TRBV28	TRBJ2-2	TGTGCCAGCTCCTTTTCCAGGGAAGACACCGGGGAGCTGTTTTTT	CASSFSREDTGELFF
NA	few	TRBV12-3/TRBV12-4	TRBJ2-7	TGTGCCAGCAGTTTATCGGGCATCATCTACGAGCAGTACTTC	CASSLSGIIYEQYF
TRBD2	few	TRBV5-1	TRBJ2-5	TGCGCCAGCTCGGAGACTAGCGGGGGAATCGAGACCCAGTACTTC	CASSETSGGIETQYF
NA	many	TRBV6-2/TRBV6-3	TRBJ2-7	TGTGCCAGCAGTTGGAGGGACCTCTACGAGCAGTACTTC	CASSWRDLYEQYF
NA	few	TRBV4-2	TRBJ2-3	TGTGCCAGCAGCCCGACTAGGGGACAGTCCACAGATACGCAGTATTTT	CASSPTRGQSTDTQYF
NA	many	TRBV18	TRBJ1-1	TGTGCCAGCTCACCAAGGAATTTGAACACTGAAGCTTTCTTT	CASSPRNLNTEAFF
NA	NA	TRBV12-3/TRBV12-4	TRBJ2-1	TGTGCCAGCCGGCAGTTTTTGGGGAGTGAGCAGTTCTTC	CASRQFLGSEQFF
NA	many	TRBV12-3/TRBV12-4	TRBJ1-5	TGTGCCAGCAGTTTAGCAGGGTCGGGTCAGCCCCAGCATTTT	CASSLAGSGQPQHF
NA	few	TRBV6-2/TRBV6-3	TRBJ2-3	TGTGCCAGCAGTTACGGTGGAACTGACACAGATACGCAGTATTTT	CASSYGGTDTDTQYF